The 4 T cell receptor beta chains below all came from one sample that was sequenced in a study of naive and memory T cell subsets. General study points: A few larger clonotypes appeared in naive repertoires, especially CD8, possibly memory cells re-expressing CD45RA.

Their recognized antigens are unknown. An equimolar mix of two oligonucleotides served as the beta constant-region primer for TRBC1 and TRBC2. Four rounds of PCR amplified the ligated cDNA using nested alpha and beta constant-region primers plus SP2. TCRdb called the UMI-ligation and nested PCR reads again in MiXCR, with one record for every CDR3 protein. The sample lists under 150,000 distinct CDR3 sequences; approximately 18% were seen once. Sequencing input: naive CD8+ T cells from blood. The source is a human donor in good health.

In its sample, this clonotype was seen a few times. The chain joins TRBV6-2 or TRBV6-3 to TRBJ2-7; D remains unclear. V lost 2 bases to trimming and J lost 5 bases, with 7 bases between them. The CDR3 length is 12 residues. Per germline, CDR1 MNHEY and CDR2 SVGEGT. The CDR3 region is CASSYPPDEQYF. The DNA for the CDR3 is TGTGCCAGCAGTTACCCGCCGGACGAGCAGTACTTC.

This clonotype appeared a few times. J is TRBJ1-4 and V is TRBV28; D uncertain. Germline-derived CDR1 and CDR2 are MDHEN and SYDVKM. The CDR3 loop spans 14 amino acids. V was clipped by 3 bases and J by 2 bases, with 7 bases between them. CDR3 amino acids: CASSFDATNEKLFF. As DNA, the CDR3 is TGTGCCAGCAGTTTCGATGCTACTAATGAAAAACTGTTTTTT.

The sample holds one count of this clonotype. The chain links TRBV29-1 to TRBJ2-1; 8 bases map to TRBD2. The CDR3 runs 15 residues. Germline V gene lookup returns CDR1 SQVTM and CDR2 ANQGSEA. J was trimmed by 0 bases and V by 6 bases; bases with no gene match: 7. In DNA form, the CDR3 reads TGCAGCGTCCCGACCGGGACTAGCTCCTACAATGAGCAGTTCTTC. Translation gives CSVPTGTSSYNEQFF.

This clonotype occurred once. The chain links TRBV27 to TRBJ1-1, with D unclear. V lost 8 bases and J lost 0, with 16 bases in between. CDR3 length equals 15 residues. Germline-derived CDR1 and CDR2 are MNHEY and SMNVEV (reference sequence). The DNA of the CDR3 is TGTGCCAGCCAGAATCCCTTTGGATTGAACACTGAAGCTTTCTTT. Amino acid sequence: CASQNPFGLNTEAFF.